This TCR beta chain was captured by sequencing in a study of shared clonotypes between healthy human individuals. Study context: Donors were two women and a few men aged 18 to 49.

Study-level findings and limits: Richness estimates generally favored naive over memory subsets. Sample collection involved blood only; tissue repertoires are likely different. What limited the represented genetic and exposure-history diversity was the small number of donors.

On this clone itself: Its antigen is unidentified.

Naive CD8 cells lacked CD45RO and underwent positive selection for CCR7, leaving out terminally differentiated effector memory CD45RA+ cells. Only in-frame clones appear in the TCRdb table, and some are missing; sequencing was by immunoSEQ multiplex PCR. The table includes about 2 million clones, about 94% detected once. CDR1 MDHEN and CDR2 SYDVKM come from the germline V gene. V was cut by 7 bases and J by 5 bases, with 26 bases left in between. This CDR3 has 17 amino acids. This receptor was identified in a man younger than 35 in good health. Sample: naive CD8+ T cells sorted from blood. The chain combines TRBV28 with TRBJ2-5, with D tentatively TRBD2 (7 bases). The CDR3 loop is CASTLGLVGGLGETQYF. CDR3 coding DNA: TGTGCCAGCACCCTCGGCCTCGTGGGGGGGCTGGGGGAGACCCAGTACTTC.